The 25 T cell receptor beta chains below all came from one sample that was sequenced in a study of cytomegalovirus exposure and HLA in healthy donors. The PCR had 60 Vbeta and 13 Jbeta primers. The repertoire was sequenced with immunoSEQ multiplex PCR; TCRdb's copy has only in-frame clones and lacks some. The repertoire holds 110,000 or so clones, with around 70% as singletons. Sequencing used PBMCs. Every receptor here comes from a woman in her forties in good health and CMV-seropositive.

This clone was counted a few times. The rearrangement links TRBV11-2 to TRBJ2-5, with 9 bases fitting TRBD1. CDR3 length equals 13 residues. CDR1 is SGHAT and CDR2 is FQNNGV in the germline V gene. V shed 5 bases and J 3 bases; nucleotides not matched to a gene: 1. The CDR3 sequence is CASSRDREETQYF. CDR3 in DNA: TGTGCCAGCAGCCGGGACAGGGAAGAGACCCAGTACTTC.

This clone was seen only once. The CDR3 sequence: CASSLDRAGGGEKLFF. The CDR3 coding sequence is TGTGCCAGCAGTTTAGATCGCGCGGGAGGGGGTGAAAAACTGTTTTTT. This sequence joins TRBV28 and TRBJ1-4, with TRBD1 as a possible D gene (6 bases). CDR1 and CDR2 from the germline V gene are MDHEN and SYDVKM. The CDR3 consists of 16 residues. V dropped 2 bases and J dropped 7 bases, with 17 bases sitting between them.

CDR3 bases: TGTGCCAGCACCCCAGGGGGACAGGGTTTTGGCTACACCTTC. Amino acid sequence: CASTPGGQGFGYTF. The chain employs TRBV28 and TRBJ1-2; 9 bases match TRBD1. The length of the CDR3 is 14 residues. CDR1 MDHEN and CDR2 SYDVKM come from the germline V gene. V trimming: 7 bases; J trimming: 7 bases; junction bases outside the gene matches: 10.

For this clone: The conserved final phenylalanine or tryptophan is absent from the CDR3, which likely points to a read error. The chain is built from TRBV19 and TRBJ1-2, with 8 bases matching TRBD1. Germline V gene sequence: CDR1 LNHDA, CDR2 SQIVND (reference sequence). The CDR3 length is 14 residues. This CDR3 is CASSPTGGNFGYTL. The CDR3 DNA sequence: TGTGCCAGTAGCCCAACAGGGGGTAACTTTGGCTACACCCTC.

The chain links TRBV18 to TRBJ2-7; 10 bases fit TRBD2. The V and J ends lost 2 bases and 7 bases, in that order; junction bases with no gene match: 5. The germline CDR1 and CDR2 sequences are KGHSH and LQKENI. This CDR3 contains 14 residues. The CDR3 DNA reads as TGTGCCAGCTCACCATTCCTAGCGGGAGATGAGCAGTACTTC. This codes for CASSPFLAGDEQYF. Full variable domain (outside the CDR3, taken from reference TRBV18 and TRBJ2-7): NAGVMQNPRHLVRRRGQEARLRCSPMKGHSHVYWYRQLPEEGLKFMVYLQKENIIDESGMPKERFSAEFPKEGPSILRIQQVVRGDSAAYFCASSPFLAGDEQYFGPGTRLTVT.

The chain links TRBV2 to TRBJ1-1; possible D gene TRBD1, 5 bases. The length of the CDR3 is 13 residues. Looked up from germline, CDR1 is SNHLY and CDR2 is FYNNEI. V lost 7 bases and J lost 2, with 11 bases in between. This CDR3 is CASKGDSNTEAFF. In DNA form, the CDR3 reads TGTGCCAGCAAAGGTGACAGCAACACTGAAGCTTTCTTT.

Written as DNA, the CDR3 is TGTGCCAGCAGCCATTTGACAGGGGGTAAAACTGAAGCTTTCTTT. It encodes CASSHLTGGKTEAFF. The chain employs TRBV9 and TRBJ1-1, with 9 bases fitting TRBD1. The CDR3 loop spans 15 amino acids. The J segment lost 5 bases and the V segment lost 4 bases, leaving 9 bases of the junction unmatched. CDR1 and CDR2 (germline): SGDLS, YYNGEE.

The chain employs TRBV7-9 and TRBJ2-7, with D perhaps TRBD2 (6 bases). Trimming took 1 base from V and 3 from J, leaving 13 bases between them. This CDR3 region has 15 residues. Germline assignment: CDR1 SEHNR and CDR2 FQNEAQ (reference sequence). The CDR3 DNA reads as TGTGCCAGCAGCTTAGGACTTTTGGGGGGCTACGAGCAGTACTTC. The encoded protein is CASSLGLLGGYEQYF.

This clone was picked up one time. CDR3 protein: CASSWTGAHNEQFF. As DNA, the CDR3 is TGCGCCAGCAGCTGGACAGGGGCCCACAATGAGCAGTTCTTC. The chain joins TRBV5-1 to TRBJ2-1, with 9 bases lining up with TRBD1. The CDR3 extends over 14 amino acids. Losses at the gene ends were 3 bases for V and 5 bases for J; bases not matched to a gene: 3. Germline loops: CDR1 SGHRS, CDR2 YFSETQ.

This chain connects TRBV15 to TRBJ2-1, with 8 nucleotides matching TRBD1. Losses at the gene ends were 7 bases for V and 8 bases for J; bases not matched to a gene: 13. There are 15 residues in the CDR3. Germline CDR1 and CDR2: LNHNV and YYDKDF (reference sequence). The CDR3 loop reads CATTPAGQVGDEQFF. DNA of the CDR3: TGTGCCACCACTCCTGCGGGACAGGTGGGCGATGAGCAGTTCTTC.

The chain has TRBV29-1 and TRBJ1-2, with TRBD1 matching over 8 bases. The CDR3 length is 12 residues. V trimming: 6 bases; J trimming: 6 bases; junction bases outside the gene matches: 6. The germline gives CDR1 SQVTM, CDR2 ANQGSEA. This CDR3 reads CSVDGQGNGYTF. The CDR3 DNA is TGCAGCGTCGACGGACAGGGAAATGGCTACACCTTC.

This sequence joins TRBV5-8 and TRBJ2-4, with 10 bases aligning to TRBD2. The CDR3 loop spans 16 amino acids. Germline lookup yields CDR1 SGHTS and CDR2 YDEGEE. The J segment lost 8 bases and the V segment lost 0 bases, leaving 8 bases of the junction unmatched. Here the CDR3 reads CASSLVASGGRDIQYF. Written as DNA, the CDR3 is TGTGCCAGCAGCTTGGTGGCTAGCGGGGGCAGGGACATTCAGTACTTC.

V gene TRBV5-1 combines with J gene TRBJ1-4; 8 nucleotides agree with TRBD1. From germline, CDR1 is SGHRS and CDR2 YFSETQ. CDR3 length: 19 amino acids. The junction had 16 bases not matched to a gene; V was cut back by 0 bases and J by 6 bases. The chain's CDR3 is CASSLVRTGTVGGHEKLFF. CDR3 nucleotide sequence: TGCGCCAGCAGCTTGGTCCGGACAGGGACCGTAGGCGGTCATGAAAAACTGTTTTTT.

V and J are TRBV19 and TRBJ1-3; D not resolved. Germline CDR1 LNHDA, CDR2 SQIVND (reference sequence). Trimming took off 5 bases at V and 5 bases at J, with 13 bases between the two ends. The CDR3 spans 14 residues. The CDR3 protein is CASSHSTVRNTIYF. CDR3 coding DNA: TGTGCCAGTAGTCACAGCACCGTTCGAAACACCATATATTTT.

This sequence joins TRBV13 and TRBJ2-5; 15 bases are shared with TRBD2. The V and J ends lost 1 base and 5 bases, in that order; junction bases with no gene match: 5. The CDR3 spans 17 residues. Germline V gives CDR1 PRHDT, CDR2 FYEKMQ (reference sequence). The CDR3 coding sequence is TGTGCCAGCAGCTTAGTGGGACTAGCGGGAGGAGGGGAGACCCAGTACTTC. Encoded protein: CASSLVGLAGGGETQYF. Based on the CDR3 plus reference TRBV13 and TRBJ2-5, the full variable domain is AAGVIQSPRHLIKEKRETATLKCYPIPRHDTVYWYQQGPGQDPQFLISFYEKMQSDKGSIPDRFSAQQFSDYHSELNMSSLELGDSALYFCASSLVGLAGGGETQYFGPGTRLLVL.

The chain has TRBV6-4 and TRBJ2-3; no reliable D call. The CDR3 is 13 amino acids. Germline assignment: CDR1 MRHNA and CDR2 SNTAGT. V dropped 5 bases and J dropped 5 bases, with 11 bases sitting between them. The CDR3 coding sequence is TGTGCCAGCAGTCGAACTGATCAAGATACGCAGTATTTT. This sequence encodes CASSRTDQDTQYF.

The chain joins TRBV28 to TRBJ1-2; 8 bases line up with TRBD1. The V gene end was trimmed by 2 bases and the J gene end by 8 bases; junction bases not matched to a gene: 10. CDR1 and CDR2 from the germline V gene are MDHEN and SYDVKM. The CDR3 runs 15 residues. The CDR3 bases are TGTGCCAGCAGTTTAGGGAAAACAGGGGGTAGAGGCTACACCTTC. It yields the protein CASSLGKTGGRGYTF.

The chain employs TRBV2 and TRBJ2-1; 12 nucleotides match TRBD1. With 10 bases clipped from V and 7 bases from J, the junction kept 8 bases outside the gene matches. The germline V gene has CDR1 SNHLY and CDR2 FYNNEI. The CDR3 contains 14 residues. The CDR3 sequence is CAIPGTGGWNEQFF. The CDR3 DNA is TGTGCCATTCCCGGGACAGGGGGCTGGAATGAGCAGTTCTTC.

This chain's CDR3 is CASSLADRAVSGPTQAFYEQYF. The DNA for the CDR3 is TGTGCCAGCAGCTTAGCGGACAGGGCCGTATCAGGGCCGACTCAAGCGTTCTACGAGCAGTACTTC. This chain joins TRBV7-8 and TRBJ2-7, with TRBD1 matching 8 bases. The CDR3 spans 22 residues. The V segment lost 0 bases and the J segment 3 bases; nucleotides outside the gene matches: 25. Germline V gives CDR1 SGHVS, CDR2 FQNEAQ.

The chain couples TRBV13 to TRBJ2-3, with D hard to call. Trimming took off 1 base at V and 2 bases at J, with 13 bases between the two ends. Germline CDR1 reads PRHDT; CDR2 reads FYEKMQ (reference sequence). There are 16 residues in the CDR3. Written as DNA, the CDR3 is TGTGCCAGCAGCTTAGACTACCCAACCAACACAGATACGCAGTATTTT. It encodes CASSLDYPTNTDTQYF.

The chain joins TRBV19 to TRBJ1-2; 12 bases map to TRBD1. The CDR3 is 16 amino acids. With 2 bases clipped from V and 3 bases from J, the junction kept 4 bases outside the gene matches. Per germline, CDR1 LNHDA and CDR2 SQIVND (reference sequence). The CDR3 DNA is TGTGCCAGTAGTATATCGGGACAGGGGGCTTACTATGGCTACACCTTC. Translating gives CASSISGQGAYYGYTF.

A word on this clone: Other DNA sequences within the sample encode an identical CDR3. The chain recombines TRBV27 with TRBJ1-6; no clear D gene. The CDR3 runs 13 residues. Trimming removed 4 bases from V and 7 bases from J, with 8 bases in between. CDR1 is MNHEY, CDR2 SMNVEV, per germline (reference sequence). This CDR3 reads CASSYAGNSPLHF. Written as DNA, the CDR3 is TGTGCCAGCAGTTATGCGGGCAATTCACCCCTCCACTTT.

The V call is TRBV11-2, the J call TRBJ1-2; D gene ambiguous. V lost 5 bases and J 3 bases, leaving 13 bases between the germline ends. The germline gives CDR1 SGHAT, CDR2 FQNNGV. The CDR3 covers 14 residues. The CDR3 DNA reads TGTGCCAGCAGCCCGGCGGCGGAATACTATGGCTACACCTTC. This codes for CASSPAAEYYGYTF.

The chain joins TRBV11-3 to TRBJ2-7, with a possible D match to TRBD2 (6 bases). Germline-derived CDR1 and CDR2 are SGHNT and YENEEA. The CDR3 extends over 16 amino acids. Deletions cut 0 bases from V and 1 base from J, with 13 bases between. As DNA, the CDR3 is TGTGCCAGCAGCTTAGATCTGGTAGGGAGGTCCTACGAGCAGTACTTC. This gives the protein CASSLDLVGRSYEQYF.

In nucleotides, the CDR3 is TGTGCCAGCAGCTTAAGTCGGCTAACAGGGGTCCGCGACGAGCAGTACTTC. Residues: CASSLSRLTGVRDEQYF. This chain connects TRBV7-9 to TRBJ2-7; 7 bases map to TRBD1. V gave up 2 bases and J gave up 5 bases; unmatched junction bases: 15. Germline assignment: CDR1 SEHNR and CDR2 FQNEAQ (reference sequence). This CDR3 has 17 amino acids.